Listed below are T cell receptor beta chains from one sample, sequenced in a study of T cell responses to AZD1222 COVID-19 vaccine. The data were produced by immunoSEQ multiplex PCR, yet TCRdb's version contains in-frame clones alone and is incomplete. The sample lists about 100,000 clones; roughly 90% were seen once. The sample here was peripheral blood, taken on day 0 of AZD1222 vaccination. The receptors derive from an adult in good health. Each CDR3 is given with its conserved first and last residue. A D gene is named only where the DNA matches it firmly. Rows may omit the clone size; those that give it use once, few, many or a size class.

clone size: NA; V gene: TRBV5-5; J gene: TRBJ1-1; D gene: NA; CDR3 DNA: TGTGCCAGCAGCTCGATCGCGTCACGGAACACTGAAGCTTTCTTT; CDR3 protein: CASSSIASRNTEAFF
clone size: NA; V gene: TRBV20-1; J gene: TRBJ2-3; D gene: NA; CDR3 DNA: TGCAGTGCTAGTCCCTTTAGAGAGGGGACAGATACGCAGTATTTT; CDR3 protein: CSASPFREGTDTQYF
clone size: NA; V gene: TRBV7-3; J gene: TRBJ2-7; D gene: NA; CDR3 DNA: TGTGCCAGCAGCTACGGTACCTACGAGCAGTACTTC; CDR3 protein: CASSYGTYEQYF
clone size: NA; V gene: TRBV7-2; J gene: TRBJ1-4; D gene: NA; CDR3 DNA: TGTGCCAGCAGCTTAGCGGCGGGGTCTAATGAAAAACTGTTTTTT; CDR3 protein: CASSLAAGSNEKLFF
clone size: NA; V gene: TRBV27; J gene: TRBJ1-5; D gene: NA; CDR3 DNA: TGTGCCAGCAGTCCCTTCCGGGGGTACGATGAGACGCAGCATTTT; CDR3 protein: CASSPFRGYDETQHF
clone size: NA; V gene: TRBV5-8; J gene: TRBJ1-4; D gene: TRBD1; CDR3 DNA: TGTGCCAGCAGCTTGGCCTGGTCAGGGGGCTATGAAAAACTGTTTTTT; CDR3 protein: CASSLAWSGGYEKLFF
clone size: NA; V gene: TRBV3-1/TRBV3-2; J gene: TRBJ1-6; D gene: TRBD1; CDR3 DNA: TGTGCCAGCAGCCAAGACAGGGGGCCTAATTCACCCCTCCACTTT; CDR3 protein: CASSQDRGPNSPLHF
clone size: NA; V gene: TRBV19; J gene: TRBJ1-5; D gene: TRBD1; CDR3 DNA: TGTGCCAGTAGGGGGACAGGGGACAATCAGCCCCAGCATTTT; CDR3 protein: CASRGTGDNQPQHF
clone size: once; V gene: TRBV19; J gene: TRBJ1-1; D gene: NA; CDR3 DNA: TGTGCCAGTACCTTGGGGGGGCTGCGGGACACTGAAGCTTTCTTT; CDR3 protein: CASTLGGLRDTEAFF
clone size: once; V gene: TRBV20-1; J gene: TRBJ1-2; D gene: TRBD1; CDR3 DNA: TGCAGTGCTAGTGCAGGGGGCAACTATGGCTACACCTTC; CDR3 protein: CSASAGGNYGYTF
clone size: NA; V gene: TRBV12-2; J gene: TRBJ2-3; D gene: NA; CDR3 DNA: TGTGCAAGTCGCTTAACTTATAGCGGGAACAGTACAGATACGCAGTATTTT; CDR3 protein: CASRLTYSGNSTDTQYF
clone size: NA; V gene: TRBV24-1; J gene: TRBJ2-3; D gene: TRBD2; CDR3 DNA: TGTGCCACCAGTGTGGGGACTAGCGGCACAGATACGCAGTATTTT; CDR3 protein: CATSVGTSGTDTQYF
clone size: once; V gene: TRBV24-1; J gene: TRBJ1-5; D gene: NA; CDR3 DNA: TGTGCCACCAGTGGTGAGACAGGCGGTCAGCCCCAGCATTTT; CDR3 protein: CATSGETGGQPQHF
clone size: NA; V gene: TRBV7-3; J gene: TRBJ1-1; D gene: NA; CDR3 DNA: TGTGCCAGCAGCTTAGGGGGCTCAACCACTGAAGCTTTCTTT; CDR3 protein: CASSLGGSTTEAFF
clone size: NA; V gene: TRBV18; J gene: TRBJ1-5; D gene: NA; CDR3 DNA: TGTGCCAGCTCACCGATGGGCCACATTTCGGGCAATCAGCCCCAGCATTTT; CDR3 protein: CASSPMGHISGNQPQHF
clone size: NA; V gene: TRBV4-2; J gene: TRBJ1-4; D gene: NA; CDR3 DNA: TGTGCCAGCAGCCTGGAGCAGGGAACGGGGGGAACTAATGAAAAACTGTTTTTT; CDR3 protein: CASSLEQGTGGTNEKLFF
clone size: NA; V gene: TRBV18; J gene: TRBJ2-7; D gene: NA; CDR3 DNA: TGTGCCAGCTCACCAAGGGTTCTGGGGATGGGCGAGCAGTACTTC; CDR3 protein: CASSPRVLGMGEQYF
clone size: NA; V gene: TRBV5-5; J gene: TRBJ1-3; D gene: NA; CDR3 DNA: TGTGCCAGCAGCCTGGAGGGTGACCTCTCTGGAAACACCATATATTTT; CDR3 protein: CASSLEGDLSGNTIYF
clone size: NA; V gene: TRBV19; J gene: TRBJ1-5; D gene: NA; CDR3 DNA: TGTGCCAGTAGTACCTACGATACCAATCAGCCCCAGCATTTT; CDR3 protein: CASSTYDTNQPQHF
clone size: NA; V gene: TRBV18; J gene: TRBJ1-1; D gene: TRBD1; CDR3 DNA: TGTGCCAGCTCACCCACCGGGACAGGGGGCGGCACTGAAGCTTTCTTT; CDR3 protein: CASSPTGTGGGTEAFF
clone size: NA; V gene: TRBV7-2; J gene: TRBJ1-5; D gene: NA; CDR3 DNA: TGTGCCAGCAGCTTATCCAGCAATCAGCCCCAGCATTTT; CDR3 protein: CASSLSSNQPQHF
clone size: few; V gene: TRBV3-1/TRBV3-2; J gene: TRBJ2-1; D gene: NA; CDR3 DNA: TGTGCCTCGAACTCCTACAATGAGCAGTTCTTC; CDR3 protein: CASNSYNEQFF
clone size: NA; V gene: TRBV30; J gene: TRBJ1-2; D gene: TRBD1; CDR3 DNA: TGTGCCTGGAGTTCGACAGGGGATGGCTACACCTTC; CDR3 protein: CAWSSTGDGYTF
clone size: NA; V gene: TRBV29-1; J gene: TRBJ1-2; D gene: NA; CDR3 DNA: TGCAGCGTTGTCGGGGCATATGGCTACACCTTC; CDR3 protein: CSVVGAYGYTF
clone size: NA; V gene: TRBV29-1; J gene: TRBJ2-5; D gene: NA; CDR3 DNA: TGCAGCGTTAGGGTTAACCAAGAGACCCAGTACTTC; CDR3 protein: CSVRVNQETQYF
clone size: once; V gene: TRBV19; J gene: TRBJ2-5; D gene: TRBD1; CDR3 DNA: TGTGCCAGTAGATCTACAGGGGGCCCAAGGGAAGAGACCCAGTACTTC; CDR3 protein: CASRSTGGPREETQYF
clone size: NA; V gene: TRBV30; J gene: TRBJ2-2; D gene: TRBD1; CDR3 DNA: TGTGCCTGGAACCTTGGACAGGGTTGGCCCGGGGAGCTGTTTTTT; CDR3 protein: CAWNLGQGWPGELFF
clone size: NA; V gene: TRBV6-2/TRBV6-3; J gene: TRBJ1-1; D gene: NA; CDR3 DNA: TGTGCCAGCAGTTACTCACGCGCTGAAGCTTTCTTT; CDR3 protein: CASSYSRAEAFF
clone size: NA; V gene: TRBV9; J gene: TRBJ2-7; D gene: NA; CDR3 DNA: TGTGCCAGCAGCGTAGGGGACGGCTGGCCCTACGAGCAGTACTTC; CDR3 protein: CASSVGDGWPYEQYF
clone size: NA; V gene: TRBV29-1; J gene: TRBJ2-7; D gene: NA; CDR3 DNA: TGCAGCACCTACGGGGGACCGAACTCCTACGAGCAGTACTTC; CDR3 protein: CSTYGGPNSYEQYF
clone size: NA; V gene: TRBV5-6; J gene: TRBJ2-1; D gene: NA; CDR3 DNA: TGTGCCAGCAGCCAGCTGGGGCAGGGCGCCCTCAATGAGCAGTTCTTC; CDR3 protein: CASSQLGQGALNEQFF
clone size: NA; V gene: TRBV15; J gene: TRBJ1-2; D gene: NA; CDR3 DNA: TGTGCCACCAGCAGAGATCGGTCCGAGGGTGGGTATGGCTACACCTTC; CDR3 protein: CATSRDRSEGGYGYTF
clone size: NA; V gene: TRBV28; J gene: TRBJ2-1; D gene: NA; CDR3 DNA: TGTGCCAGCAGCATACCAGGGTTTCAGGGCAATGAGCAGTTCTTC; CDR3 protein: CASSIPGFQGNEQFF
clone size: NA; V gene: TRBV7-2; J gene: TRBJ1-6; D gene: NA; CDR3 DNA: TGTGCCAGCAGTCAGGGACTCAATAATTCACCCCTCCACTTT; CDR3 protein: CASSQGLNNSPLHF
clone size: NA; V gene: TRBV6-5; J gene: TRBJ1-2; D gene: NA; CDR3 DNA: TGTGCCAGTTCCGCCAACCCGATGTATGGCTACACCTTC; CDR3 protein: CASSANPMYGYTF
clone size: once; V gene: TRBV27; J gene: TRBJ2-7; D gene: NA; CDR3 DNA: TGTGCCAGCAGCCGCGGGATCTCCTACGAGCAGTACTTC; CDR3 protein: CASSRGISYEQYF
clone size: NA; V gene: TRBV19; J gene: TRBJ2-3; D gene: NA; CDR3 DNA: TGTGCCAGTAGTATCGGGGCAGGGAAGGGAGATACGCAGTATTTT; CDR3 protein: CASSIGAGKGDTQYF